The entry below describes one TCR beta chain. Its antigen is currently unknown. Here immunoSEQ multiplex PCR was the method, and the copy in TCRdb shows in-frame clones only, minus some. The table records tens of thousands of clones, roughly 95% of them present only once. The data are from a study of graft-versus-host responses after intestinal transplantation. The CDR3 sequence is 13 residues long. Germline CDR1 is SGHAT and CDR2 is FQDESV (reference sequence). The J segment lost 6 bases and the V segment lost 5 bases, leaving 5 bases of the junction unmatched. The specimen comprised unstimulated CD8+ T cells sorted from spleen or lymph node cells, sampled before transplant. V and J are TRBV11-1 and TRBJ2-3, with 7 bases aligning to TRBD2. This receptor was obtained from a human donor who was the organ donor for an intestinal transplant. Here the CDR3 reads CASSPRGGDTQYF. CDR3 sequence (DNA): TGTGCCAGCAGCCCCCGGGGAGGGGATACGCAGTATTTT. The complete variable domain, with remaining parts taken from reference TRBV11-1 and TRBJ2-3, reads EAEVAQSPRYKITEKSQAVAFWCDPISGHATLYWYRQILGQGPELLVQFQDESVVDDSQLPKDRFSAERLKGVDSTLKIQPAELGDSAMYLCASSPRGGDTQYFGPGTRLTVL.